This T cell receptor (beta chain) was obtained from a study of cytomegalovirus exposure and HLA in healthy donors. The donors were part of the approximately 130-subject validation cohort, which stood apart from the roughly 640-subject first cohort. Method: immunoSEQ multiplex PCR; TCRdb's copy keeps in-frame clones and lacks some. This table holds 75,000 to 90,000 clones, about 95% found once. Study outcomes and limitations: Investigators reported 150 to 200 TCR beta chains as tied to cytomegalovirus.

Trimming cost V 5 bases and J 1 base; bases outside gene matches: 7. Germline V gene lookup returns CDR1 GTSNPN and CDR2 SVGIG (reference sequence). The CDR3 is 15 residues long. As concerns this clone: Its antigen is as yet unknown.

Sequenced input: PBMCs. This receptor was taken from a young woman in good health and CMV-seronegative. This sequence joins TRBV30 and TRBJ2-7; 11 bases are shared with TRBD2. The CDR3 spells CAWSQGLAVSYEQYF. Written as DNA, the CDR3 is TGTGCCTGGTCCCAGGGACTAGCGGTGTCCTACGAGCAGTACTTC.